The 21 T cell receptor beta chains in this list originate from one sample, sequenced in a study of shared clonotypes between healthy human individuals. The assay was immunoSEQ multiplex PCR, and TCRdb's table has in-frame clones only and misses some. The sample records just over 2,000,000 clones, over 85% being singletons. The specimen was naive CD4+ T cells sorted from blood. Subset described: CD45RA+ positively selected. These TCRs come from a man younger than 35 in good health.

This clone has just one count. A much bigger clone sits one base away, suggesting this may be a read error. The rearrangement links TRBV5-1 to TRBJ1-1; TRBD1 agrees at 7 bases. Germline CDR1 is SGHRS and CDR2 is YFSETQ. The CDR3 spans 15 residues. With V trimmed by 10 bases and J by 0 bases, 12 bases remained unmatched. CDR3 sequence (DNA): TGCGCCGGCACCCCGGAGGGACAGATGAACACTGAAGCTTTCTTT. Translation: CAGTPEGQMNTEAFF.

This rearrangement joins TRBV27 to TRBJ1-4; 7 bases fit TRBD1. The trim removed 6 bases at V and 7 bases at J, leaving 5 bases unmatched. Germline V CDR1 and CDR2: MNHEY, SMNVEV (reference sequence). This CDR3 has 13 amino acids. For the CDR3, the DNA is TGTGCCAGCAGCCGTCAGGGGGGTGAAAAACTGTTTTTT. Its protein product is CASSRQGGEKLFF.

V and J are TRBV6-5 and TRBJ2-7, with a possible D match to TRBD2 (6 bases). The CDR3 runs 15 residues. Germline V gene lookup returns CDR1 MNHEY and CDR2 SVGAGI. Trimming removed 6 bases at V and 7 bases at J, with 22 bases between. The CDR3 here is CASSQTPGVLGEQYF. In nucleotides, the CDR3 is TGTGCCAGCAGCCAAACGCCGGGGGTCCTGGGAGAGCAGTACTTC.

The CDR3 nucleotides read TGTGCCAGCAGTTGGGGCGGCTACGAGCAGTACTTC. Amino acids: CASSWGGYEQYF. V usage is TRBV6-1 and J usage is TRBJ2-7; TRBD1 is a possible D gene (5 bases). The germline V gene encodes CDR1 MNHNS and CDR2 SASEGT. V lost 5 bases and J lost 3, with 8 bases in between. The CDR3 spans 12 residues.

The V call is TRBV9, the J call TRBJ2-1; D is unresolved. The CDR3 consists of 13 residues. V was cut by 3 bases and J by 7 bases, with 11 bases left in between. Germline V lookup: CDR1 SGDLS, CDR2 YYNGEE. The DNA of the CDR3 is TGTGCCAGCAGCGCGGACGTCCTAAATGAGCAGTTCTTC. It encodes CASSADVLNEQFF.

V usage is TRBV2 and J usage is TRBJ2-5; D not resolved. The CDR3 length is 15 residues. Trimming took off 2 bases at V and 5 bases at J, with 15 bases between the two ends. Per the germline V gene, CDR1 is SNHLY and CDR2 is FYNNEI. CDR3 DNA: TGTGCCAGCAGTGAAAACGTGCTAGTAATCGAGACCCAGTACTTC. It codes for CASSENVLVIETQYF. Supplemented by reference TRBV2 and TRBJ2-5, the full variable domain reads EPEVTQTPSHQVTQMGQEVILRCVPISNHLYFYWYRQILGQKVEFLVSFYNNEISEKSEIFDDQFSVERPDGSNFTLKIRSTKLEDSAMYFCASSENVLVIETQYFGPGTRLLVL.

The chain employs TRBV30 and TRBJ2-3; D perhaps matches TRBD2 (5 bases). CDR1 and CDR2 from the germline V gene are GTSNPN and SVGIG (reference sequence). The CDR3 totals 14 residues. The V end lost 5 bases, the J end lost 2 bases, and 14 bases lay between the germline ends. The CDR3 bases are TGTGCCTGGGCCGGACTGTCGGTCACAGATACGCAGTATTTT. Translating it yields CAWAGLSVTDTQYF. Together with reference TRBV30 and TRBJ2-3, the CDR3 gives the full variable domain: SQTIHQWPATLVQPVGSPLSLECTVEGTSNPNLYWYRQAAGRGLQLLFYSVGIGQISSEVPQNLSASRPQDRQFILSSKKLLLSDSGFYLCAWAGLSVTDTQYFGPGTRLTVL.

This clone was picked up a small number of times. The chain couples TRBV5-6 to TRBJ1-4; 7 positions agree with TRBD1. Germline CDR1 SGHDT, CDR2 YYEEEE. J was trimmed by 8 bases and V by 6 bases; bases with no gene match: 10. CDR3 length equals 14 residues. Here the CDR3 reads CASTLLGTEEKLFF. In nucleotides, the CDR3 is TGTGCCAGCACCCTGTTGGGGACAGAGGAAAAACTGTTTTTT.

The CDR3 nucleotides are TGCAGCGCCCTGACCGGGACAGGGTTCACAGATACGCAGTATTTT. Amino acids: CSALTGTGFTDTQYF. This sequence joins TRBV29-1 and TRBJ2-3; 9 positions match TRBD1. Germline CDR1 SQVTM, CDR2 ANQGSEA. The CDR3 length is 15 residues. The V gene end was trimmed by 7 bases and the J gene end by 2 bases; junction bases not matched to a gene: 10.

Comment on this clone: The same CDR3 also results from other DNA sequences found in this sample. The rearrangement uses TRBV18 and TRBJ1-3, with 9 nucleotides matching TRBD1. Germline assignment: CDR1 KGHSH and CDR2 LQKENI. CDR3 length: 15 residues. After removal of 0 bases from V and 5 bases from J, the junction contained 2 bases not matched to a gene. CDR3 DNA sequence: TGTGCCAGCTCACCACCGACAGGGGGAAGAAACACCATATATTTT. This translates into CASSPPTGGRNTIYF.

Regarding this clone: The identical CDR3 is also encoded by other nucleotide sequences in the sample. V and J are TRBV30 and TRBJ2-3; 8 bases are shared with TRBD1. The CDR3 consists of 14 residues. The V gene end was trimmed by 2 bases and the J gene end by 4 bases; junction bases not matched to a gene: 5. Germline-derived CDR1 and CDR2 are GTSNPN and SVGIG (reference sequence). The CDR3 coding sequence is TGTGCCTGGAGTACAGGGGGTGGGGCAGATACGCAGTATTTT. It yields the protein CAWSTGGGADTQYF. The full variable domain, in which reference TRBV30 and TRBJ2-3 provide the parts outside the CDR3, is SQTIHQWPATLVQPVGSPLSLECTVEGTSNPNLYWYRQAAGRGLQLLFYSVGIGQISSEVPQNLSASRPQDRQFILSSKKLLLSDSGFYLCAWSTGGGADTQYFGPGTRLTVL.

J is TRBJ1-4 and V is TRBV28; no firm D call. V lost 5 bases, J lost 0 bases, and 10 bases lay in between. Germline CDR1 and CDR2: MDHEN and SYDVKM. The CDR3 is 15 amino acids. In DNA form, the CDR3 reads TGTGCCAGCAGTACCTCCGGTGCAACTAATGAAAAACTGTTTTTT. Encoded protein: CASSTSGATNEKLFF.

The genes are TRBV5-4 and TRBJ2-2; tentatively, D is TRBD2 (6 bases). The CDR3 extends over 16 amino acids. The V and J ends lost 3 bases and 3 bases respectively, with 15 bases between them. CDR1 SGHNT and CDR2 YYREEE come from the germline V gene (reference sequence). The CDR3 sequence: CASSSGLGMDTGELFF. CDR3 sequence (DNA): TGTGCCAGCAGCTCGGGACTGGGAATGGACACCGGGGAGCTGTTTTTT.

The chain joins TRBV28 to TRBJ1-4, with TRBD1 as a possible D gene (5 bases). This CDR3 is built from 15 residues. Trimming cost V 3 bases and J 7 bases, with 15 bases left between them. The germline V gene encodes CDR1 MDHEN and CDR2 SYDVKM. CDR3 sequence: CASSLGTRGGEKLFF. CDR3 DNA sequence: TGTGCCAGCAGTTTGGGGACCCGGGGCGGTGAAAAACTGTTTTTT. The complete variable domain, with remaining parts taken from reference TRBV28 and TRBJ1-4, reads DVKVTQSSRYLVKRTGEKVFLECVQDMDHENMFWYRQDPGLGLRLIYFSYDVKMKEKGDIPEGYSVSREKKERFSLILESASTNQTSMYLCASSLGTRGGEKLFFGSGTQLSVL.

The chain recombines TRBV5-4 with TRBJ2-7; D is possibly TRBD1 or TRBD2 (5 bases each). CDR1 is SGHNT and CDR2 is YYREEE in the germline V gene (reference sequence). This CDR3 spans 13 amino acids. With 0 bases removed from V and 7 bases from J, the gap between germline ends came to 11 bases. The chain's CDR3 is CASSLGGVREQYF. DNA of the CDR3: TGTGCCAGCAGCTTGGGAGGGGTTCGGGAGCAGTACTTC.

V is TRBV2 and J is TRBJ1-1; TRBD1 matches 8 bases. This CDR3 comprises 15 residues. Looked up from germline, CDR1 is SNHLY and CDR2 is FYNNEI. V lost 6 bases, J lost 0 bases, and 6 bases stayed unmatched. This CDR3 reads CASRDDRGLNTEAFF. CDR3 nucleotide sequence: TGTGCCAGCAGAGACGACAGGGGATTGAACACTGAAGCTTTCTTT.

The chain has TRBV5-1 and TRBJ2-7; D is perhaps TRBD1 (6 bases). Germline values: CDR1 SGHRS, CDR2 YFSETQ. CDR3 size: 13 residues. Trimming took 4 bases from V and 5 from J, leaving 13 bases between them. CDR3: CASSLDRLNEQYF. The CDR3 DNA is TGCGCCAGCAGCCTCGACAGGTTGAACGAGCAGTACTTC.

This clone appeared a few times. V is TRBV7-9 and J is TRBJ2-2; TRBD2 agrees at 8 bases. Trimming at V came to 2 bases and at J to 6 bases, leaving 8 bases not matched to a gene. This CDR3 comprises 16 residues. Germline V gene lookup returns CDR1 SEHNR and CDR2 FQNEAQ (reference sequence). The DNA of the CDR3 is TGTGCCAGCAGCTTATCACTAGCGGATTGGTCCGGGGAGCTGTTTTTT. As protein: CASSLSLADWSGELFF.

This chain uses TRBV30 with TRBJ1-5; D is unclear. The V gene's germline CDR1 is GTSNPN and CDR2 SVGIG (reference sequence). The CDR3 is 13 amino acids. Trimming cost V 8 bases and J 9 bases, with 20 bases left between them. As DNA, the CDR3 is TGTGCCCTTCAGGCCGCCGGGGATGGGCCCCAGCATTTT. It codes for CALQAAGDGPQHF.

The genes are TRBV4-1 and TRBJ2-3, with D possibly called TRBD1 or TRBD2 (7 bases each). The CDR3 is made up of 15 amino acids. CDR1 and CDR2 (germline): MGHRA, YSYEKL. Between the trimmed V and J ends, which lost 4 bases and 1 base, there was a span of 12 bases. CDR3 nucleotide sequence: TGCGCCAGCAGCCCCCAGGGGGGGCGCACAGATACGCAGTATTTT. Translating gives CASSPQGGRTDTQYF.

CDR3 DNA sequence: TGCGCCAGCAGCCAAGCTAGGGGTAATGAGCAGTTCTTC. It yields the protein CASSQARGNEQFF. The genes are TRBV4-1 and TRBJ2-1, with D possibly matching TRBD1 (5 bases). The germline V gene has CDR1 MGHRA and CDR2 YSYEKL. Trimming took off 1 base at V and 7 bases at J, with 8 bases between the two ends. The CDR3 is 13 amino acids.